The 16 T cell receptor beta chains reported below all come from one sample, sequenced in a study of CD8+CD57+ T cells in acquired aplastic anemia. The use of genomic DNA as template underpinned the TCR beta VDJ and CDR3 profiling. TCRdb processed the reads anew with MiXCR; each CDR3 protein has one entry. The top ten clones hold about 9.7% of a sample with around 200,000 distinct CDR3 sequences, just under 50% of them seen once. Patients included in sequencing had previously demonstrated CD8+CD57+ cell expansion by flow cytometry. Sequencing was performed on sorted CD4+, CD8+, or CD8+CD57+ T cells (not recorded which) from PBMCs. The receptor source for this set is a human donor with aplastic anemia.

A few counts support this clonotype. The chain uses TRBV7-2 and TRBJ1-2, with 8 positions matching TRBD1. CDR1 and CDR2 (germline): SGHTA, FQGNSA. The CDR3 spans 13 residues. The junction had 3 bases not matched to a gene; V was cut back by 6 bases and J by 3 bases. The CDR3 spells CASRQQGDYGYTF. CDR3 nucleotides: TGTGCCAGCAGACAACAGGGGGACTATGGCTACACCTTC.

V and J are TRBV12-3 or TRBV12-4 and TRBJ2-3, with 7 bases matching TRBD2. CDR3 size: 13 residues. V shed 8 bases and J 1 base; nucleotides not matched to a gene: 3. The CDR3 reads CASQGGRTDTQYF. CDR3 DNA sequence: TGTGCCAGCCAGGGAGGGCGCACAGATACGCAGTATTTT.

This clonotype has a count of ten or more. This sequence joins TRBV4-1 and TRBJ2-6, with TRBD1 matching over 12 bases. CDR1 and CDR2 (germline): MGHRA, YSYEKL. Trimming cost V 5 bases and J 4 bases; bases outside gene matches: 6. There are 17 residues in the CDR3. The CDR3 coding sequence is TGCGCCAGCAGCTTGGGACAGGGGGCGGAAGGGGCCAACGTCCTGACTTTC. Translated, it gives CASSLGQGAEGANVLTF.

This clonotype was counted once. CDR3 DNA: TGTGCCAGCAGCCCAACGGGGGGGAATGAGCAGTTCTTC. Its translation is CASSPTGGNEQFF. The chain is built from TRBV14 and TRBJ2-1, with 8 bases aligning to TRBD2. J gave up 7 bases and V 4 bases, and 3 bases lay outside the gene matches. This CDR3 is built from 13 residues. Germline CDR1 reads SGHDN; CDR2 reads FVKESK.

The rearrangement uses TRBV19 and TRBJ2-7, with TRBD1 matching 9 bases. Germline CDR1 is LNHDA and CDR2 is SQIVND (reference sequence). This CDR3 is 13 amino acids long. V shed 8 bases, J shed 6 bases, and the junction held 8 bases outside the gene matches. Written as DNA, the CDR3 is TGTGCCAGTGCCGCGGGACAGGGAGGCGAGCAGTACTTC. Translated: CASAAGQGGEQYF.

The rearrangement links TRBV20-1 to TRBJ2-5; perhaps TRBD2 as D (6 bases). Germline assignment: CDR1 DFQATT and CDR2 SNEGSKA (reference sequence). V was pared by 3 bases and J by 2 bases, with 13 bases between. This CDR3 comprises 14 residues. The CDR3 protein is CSARELGGQETQYF. The CDR3 DNA sequence: TGCAGTGCTAGGGAATTGGGAGGTCAAGAGACCCAGTACTTC.

The chain employs TRBV5-1 and TRBJ2-7; 8 bases map to TRBD2. This CDR3 spans 14 amino acids. Germline V gives CDR1 SGHRS, CDR2 YFSETQ. Unmatched junction bases numbered 9, after V lost 6 bases and J lost 4 bases. CDR3 sequence (DNA): TGCGCCAGCAAGGAGGCTAGCGGGTGGTACGAGCAGTACTTC. Translated, it gives CASKEASGWYEQYF.

This clonotype appeared many times. This chain links TRBV11-2 with TRBJ1-5; tentatively, D is TRBD1 (6 bases). The CDR3 is 16 residues long. Germline CDR1 is SGHAT and CDR2 is FQNNGV. V lost 6 bases to trimming and J lost 3 bases, with 18 bases between them. CDR3 sequence reads: CASSSNTGQINQPQHF. DNA for the CDR3: TGTGCCAGCAGTTCAAATACCGGACAGATCAATCAGCCCCAGCATTTT. Using reference TRBV11-2 and TRBJ1-5 for the parts outside the CDR3, the full variable domain is EAGVAQSPRYKIIEKRQSVAFWCNPISGHATLYWYQQILGQGPKLLIQFQNNGVVDDSQLPKDRFSAERLKGVDSTLKIQPAKLEDSAVYLCASSSNTGQINQPQHFGDGTRLSIL.

The rearrangement links TRBV10-2 to TRBJ2-7, with 13 bases that match TRBD2. V shed 7 bases and J 6 bases; nucleotides not matched to a gene: 6. Germline-derived CDR1 and CDR2 are WSHSY and SAAADI. CDR3 length: 14 amino acids. The CDR3 sequence is CASTGTSGAFEQYF. The CDR3 nucleotides read TGCGCCAGCACAGGGACTAGCGGGGCTTTCGAGCAGTACTTC.

This chain joins TRBV10-3 and TRBJ1-4, with D possibly being TRBD1 (5 bases). The germline CDR1 and CDR2 sequences are ENHRY and SYGVKD. The CDR3 extends over 14 amino acids. V lost 1 base and J 5 bases, leaving 8 bases between the germline ends. CDR3 in amino acids: CAISEWRQNEKLFF. Written as DNA, the CDR3 is TGTGCCATCAGTGAGTGGCGACAGAATGAAAAACTGTTTTTT.

This chain connects TRBV10-1 to TRBJ1-5; D is unresolved. The germline V and J ends were trimmed by 3 bases and 5 bases, with 11 bases remaining between them. Germline CDR1 and CDR2: WNHNN and SYGVQD (reference sequence). The CDR3 covers 14 residues. The CDR3 spells CASSDWGSDQPQHF. The CDR3 DNA reads TGCGCCAGCAGTGATTGGGGATCGGATCAGCCCCAGCATTTT.

This clonotype was counted ten times or more. J is TRBJ2-7 and V is TRBV20-1, with D possibly being TRBD1 or TRBD2 (6 bases each). The CDR3 is 13 residues long. The germline gives CDR1 DFQATT, CDR2 SNEGSKA (reference sequence). Trimming stripped 1 base from V and 4 bases from J, with 11 bases between. In DNA form, the CDR3 reads TGCAGTGCTAGAGGGGGGGCGAGGTACGAGCAGTACTTC. Translation gives CSARGGARYEQYF.

This clonotype was counted many times. The chain uses TRBV10-1 and TRBJ1-3; D remains ambiguous. Looked up from germline, CDR1 is WNHNN and CDR2 is SYGVQD (reference sequence). Trimming stripped 3 bases from V and 1 base from J, with 7 bases between. The length of the CDR3 is 14 residues. CDR3 DNA sequence: TGCGCCAGCAGTGAAGTGGAGTCTGGAAACACCATATATTTT. Encoded protein: CASSEVESGNTIYF.

Note on this clonotype: One end of the junction varies from germline; a read error may be responsible. The rearrangement joins TRBV7-9 to TRBJ2-7; D gene uncertain. Germline CDR1 is SEHNR and CDR2 is FQNEAQ (reference sequence). The CDR3 contains 14 residues. CDR3 amino acids: CASSPKGSSCEQYF. The CDR3, as DNA: TGTGCCAGCAGCCCAAAAGGTAGCTCCTGCGAGCAGTACTTC.

The chain recombines TRBV9 with TRBJ1-5; possible D gene TRBD1, 5 bases. Trimming left V 3 bases short and J 6 bases short, with 7 bases between. The CDR3 is made up of 12 amino acids. Germline V lookup: CDR1 SGDLS, CDR2 YYNGEE. CDR3 residues: CASSGGTQPQHF. The CDR3 region has the DNA TGTGCCAGCAGCGGTGGGACTCAGCCCCAGCATTTT.

This clonotype was counted ten times or more. This chain joins TRBV20-1 and TRBJ2-2; 10 bases are shared with TRBD2. This CDR3 is built from 15 residues. In germline, CDR1 is DFQATT, CDR2 SNEGSKA (reference sequence). Trimming at V came to 5 bases and at J to 3 bases, leaving 6 bases not matched to a gene. CDR3 amino acids: CSAQRLAGDTGELFF. As DNA, the CDR3 is TGCAGTGCTCAGAGGCTAGCGGGAGACACCGGGGAGCTGTTTTTT.